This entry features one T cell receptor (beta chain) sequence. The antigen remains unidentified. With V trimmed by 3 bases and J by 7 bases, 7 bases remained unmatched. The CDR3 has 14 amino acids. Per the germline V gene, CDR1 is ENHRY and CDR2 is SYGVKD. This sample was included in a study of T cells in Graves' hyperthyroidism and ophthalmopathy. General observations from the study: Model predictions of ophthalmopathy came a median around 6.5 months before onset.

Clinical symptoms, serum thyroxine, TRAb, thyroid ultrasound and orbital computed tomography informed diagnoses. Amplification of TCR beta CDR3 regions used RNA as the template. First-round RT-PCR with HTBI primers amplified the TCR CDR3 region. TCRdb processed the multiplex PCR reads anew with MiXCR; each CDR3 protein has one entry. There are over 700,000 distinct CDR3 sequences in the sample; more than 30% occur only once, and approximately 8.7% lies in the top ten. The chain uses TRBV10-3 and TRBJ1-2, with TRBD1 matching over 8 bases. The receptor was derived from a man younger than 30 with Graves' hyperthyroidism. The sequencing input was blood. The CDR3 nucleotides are TGTGCCATCAGTGACCTAGGACAGGGACGTGGCTACACCTTC. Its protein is CAISDLGQGRGYTF.